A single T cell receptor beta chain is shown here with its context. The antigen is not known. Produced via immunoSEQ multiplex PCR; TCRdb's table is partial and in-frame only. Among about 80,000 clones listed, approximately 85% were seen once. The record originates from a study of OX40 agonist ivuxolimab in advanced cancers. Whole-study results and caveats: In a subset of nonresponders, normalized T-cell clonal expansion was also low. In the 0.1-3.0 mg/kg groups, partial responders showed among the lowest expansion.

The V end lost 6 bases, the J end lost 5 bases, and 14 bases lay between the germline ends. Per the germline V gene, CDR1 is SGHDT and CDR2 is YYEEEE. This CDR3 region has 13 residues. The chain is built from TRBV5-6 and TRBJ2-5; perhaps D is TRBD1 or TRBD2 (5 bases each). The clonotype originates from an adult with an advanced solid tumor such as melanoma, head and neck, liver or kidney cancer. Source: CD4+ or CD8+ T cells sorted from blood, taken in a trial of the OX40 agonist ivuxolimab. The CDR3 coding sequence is TGTGCCAGCACCCCAGGGAGAGGTGAGACCCAGTACTTC. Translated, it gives CASTPGRGETQYF.